These 30 T cell receptor beta chains came from one sample sequenced in a study of T-cell reconstitution after alpha-beta-depleted transplantation in children. Preparation of the TCRbeta library used unique molecular identifiers. TCRdb recomputed calls from the PCR reads with MiXCR, one row per CDR3 protein. The sample comprises around 700,000 distinct CDR3 sequences, about an eighth of which are singletons, and approximately 0.8% rests with the top ten. Sequenced material: PBMCs, taken before TCRalphabeta/CD19-depleted stem cell transplant. The receptor source for this set is a girl aged 2-10 years with congenital amegakaryocytic thrombocytopenia, due to receive a stem cell transplant.

This clonotype was detected only once. This clone may be a read error of a much larger clone one base away. The chain employs TRBV20-1 and TRBJ1-5, with 10 bases identical to TRBD1. This CDR3 has 16 amino acids. Germline-derived CDR1 and CDR2 are DFQATT and SNEGSKA (reference sequence). V lost 6 bases, J lost 3 bases, and 11 bases stayed unmatched. This CDR3 reads CSASAMGQGTNQPQHF. CDR3 nucleotides: TGCAGTGCATCCGCTATGGGACAGGGGACCAATCAGCCCCAGCATTTT.

This sequence joins TRBV18 and TRBJ2-7, with TRBD2 as a possible D gene (6 bases). Trimming left V 0 bases short and J 1 base short, with 13 bases between. Germline CDR1 KGHSH, CDR2 LQKENI. The CDR3 is 16 amino acids. CDR3 residues: CASSPPTAGTSYEQYF. The DNA of the CDR3 is TGTGCCAGCTCACCACCAACCGCGGGGACGTCCTACGAGCAGTACTTC.

This clonotype appeared a few times. This chain links TRBV29-1 with TRBJ2-2, with 8 nucleotides matching TRBD1. Trimming removed 3 bases from V and 6 bases from J; junction bases left unmatched: 6. Per germline, CDR1 SQVTM and CDR2 ANQGSEA. The CDR3 is 14 amino acids. CDR3 DNA sequence: TGCAGCGTTGAGGTCCAGGGGGCCCCCGGGGAGCTGTTTTTT. It is translated as CSVEVQGAPGELFF.

In this sample, this clonotype turned up many times. This chain connects TRBV29-1 to TRBJ2-3; D unresolved. The V gene's germline CDR1 is SQVTM and CDR2 ANQGSEA. The CDR3 spans 12 residues. Deletions cut 1 base from V and 5 bases from J, with 7 bases between. The CDR3 nucleotides are TGCAGCGTTGAAGTGGCAAGAGATACGCAGTATTTT. This sequence encodes CSVEVARDTQYF.

The chain recombines TRBV3-1 with TRBJ1-2; 7 bases match TRBD1. The CDR3 has 15 amino acids. V lost 1 base to trimming and J lost 7 bases; unmatched junction nucleotides: 9. CDR1 and CDR2 (germline): LGHDT, YNNKEL (reference sequence). The chain's CDR3 is CASSQGVVTGSGYTF. CDR3 bases: TGTGCCAGCAGCCAAGGAGTGGTGACAGGGAGTGGCTACACCTTC.

This clonotype has more than one count but fewer than ten. V is TRBV5-1 and J is TRBJ2-7, with a possible D match to TRBD2 (6 bases). V lost 3 bases to trimming and J lost 6 bases, with 22 bases between them. The germline V gene encodes CDR1 SGHRS and CDR2 YFSETQ. This CDR3 has 16 residues. The CDR3 reads CASSSIRDSPIGEQYF. The CDR3 region has the DNA TGCGCCAGCAGCTCAATCCGGGACTCCCCGATAGGCGAGCAGTACTTC.

The chain couples TRBV13 to TRBJ2-1; 9 nucleotides line up with TRBD2. V gave up 3 bases and J gave up 7 bases; unmatched junction bases: 7. CDR1 and CDR2 from the germline V gene are PRHDT and FYEKMQ (reference sequence). The CDR3 covers 15 residues. The CDR3 DNA reads TGTGCCAGCAGCTTCGGCGGGAGGGCCCTAAATGAGCAGTTCTTC. Amino acid sequence: CASSFGGRALNEQFF.

This clonotype came up a few times. This chain connects TRBV5-1 to TRBJ2-7, with TRBD1 matching 8 bases. CDR1 is SGHRS and CDR2 is YFSETQ in the germline V gene. V lost 3 bases, J lost 2 bases, and 16 bases stayed unmatched. The CDR3 spans 18 residues. CDR3 sequence (DNA): TGCGCCAGCAGCTCGACTTGGACAGGGCGGGGAGGCACCTACGAGCAGTACTTC. Translated: CASSSTWTGRGGTYEQYF.

The rearrangement links TRBV5-1 to TRBJ2-1; 9 nucleotides align to TRBD2. Trimming took 0 bases from V and 7 from J; bases not matched to a gene: 11. The CDR3 has 17 residues. Per the germline V gene, CDR1 is SGHRS and CDR2 is YFSETQ. In DNA form, the CDR3 reads TGCGCCAGCAGCTTGGGGGGTCTAGCGGGACTCGGGAATGAGCAGTTCTTC. This translates into CASSLGGLAGLGNEQFF.

This clonotype was seen repeatedly, ten times or more. The rearrangement joins TRBV20-1 to TRBJ2-1, with D possibly matching TRBD2 (6 bases). CDR3 length: 13 residues. With 5 bases removed from V and 10 bases from J, the gap between germline ends came to 18 bases. Germline V gene sequence: CDR1 DFQATT, CDR2 SNEGSKA (reference sequence). The CDR3 sequence: CSAVLALEIEQFF. The CDR3 DNA sequence: TGCAGTGCTGTCCTAGCGCTTGAGATAGAGCAGTTCTTC.

This clonotype was counted between two and nine times. V is TRBV4-2 and J is TRBJ2-7; 9 bases map to TRBD2. The CDR3 consists of 18 residues. CDR1 is LGHNA and CDR2 is YNFKEQ in the germline V gene. J was trimmed by 2 bases and V by 0 bases; bases with no gene match: 11. Here the CDR3 DNA reads TGTGCCAGCAGCCAAGATTGGGGGGCGGGAGGGCCTACCTACGAGCAGTACTTC. It codes for CASSQDWGAGGPTYEQYF.

Ten or more counts support this clonotype. V usage is TRBV20-1 and J usage is TRBJ2-7; D gene ambiguous. The CDR3 spans 12 residues. Germline V gene sequence: CDR1 DFQATT, CDR2 SNEGSKA (reference sequence). V was trimmed by 5 bases and J by 4 bases, leaving 12 bases between them. CDR3 in DNA: TGCAGTGCTTTGCTCCACGAGTACGAGCAGTACTTC. Translating it yields CSALLHEYEQYF.

The rearrangement joins TRBV12-3 or TRBV12-4 to TRBJ1-1, with a weak D call TRBD1 (6 bases). Trimming left V 5 bases short and J 2 bases short, with 18 bases between. This CDR3 comprises 16 residues. DNA of the CDR3: TGTGCCAGCAGTCGATGGGGGCTGCCACACAACACTGAAGCTTTCTTT. Encoded protein: CASSRWGLPHNTEAFF.

In its sample, this clonotype was seen many times. Because the CDR3's place on the DNA is in doubt, the DNA is left out and the CDR3 is given as listed by TCRdb. The chain couples TRBV27 to TRBJ2-2; the table's D gene call, TRBD2, was not cross checked with the DNA. 18 amino acids form the CDR3, both terminal residues included. Germline-derived CDR1 and CDR2 are MNHEY and SMNVEV (reference sequence). CDR3 region: CASSLGLAGGLRAGELFF.

This clonotype was picked up many times. The V and J genes are TRBV5-1 and TRBJ2-5, with D unclear. This CDR3 has 14 amino acids. Trimming left V 0 bases short and J 1 base short, with 7 bases between. Looked up from germline, CDR1 is SGHRS and CDR2 is YFSETQ. CDR3 in amino acids: CASSLAPFQETQYF. CDR3 in DNA: TGCGCCAGCAGCTTGGCTCCGTTCCAAGAGACCCAGTACTTC.

This clonotype was counted at least ten times. The chain couples TRBV20-1 to TRBJ2-2, with D maybe TRBD2 (6 bases). The CDR3 length is 16 residues. Germline values: CDR1 DFQATT, CDR2 SNEGSKA (reference sequence). Trimming removed 6 bases from V and 1 base from J, with 18 bases in between. CDR3 loop: CSAPPGGHKNTGELFF. CDR3 nucleotide sequence: TGCAGTGCCCCCCCCGGGGGTCATAAGAACACCGGGGAGCTGTTTTTT.

V usage is TRBV7-2 and J usage is TRBJ2-4; D perhaps matches TRBD2 (5 bases). The CDR3 has 15 amino acids. Germline assignment: CDR1 SGHTA and CDR2 FQGNSA. The V and J ends lost 0 bases and 5 bases respectively, with 11 bases between them. The CDR3: CASSLAPGSQNIQYF. The CDR3 coding sequence is TGTGCCAGCAGCTTAGCGCCGGGGTCCCAAAACATTCAGTACTTC.

This clonotype was observed many times. This rearrangement joins TRBV29-1 to TRBJ2-5, with 7 bases lining up with TRBD1. The junction had 7 bases not matched to a gene; V was cut back by 4 bases and J by 2 bases. The CDR3 length is 14 residues. Germline assignment: CDR1 SQVTM and CDR2 ANQGSEA. CDR3 amino acids: CSVVVPGQQETQYF. DNA of the CDR3: TGCAGCGTTGTCGTGCCGGGACAGCAAGAGACCCAGTACTTC.

At least ten counts were recorded for this clonotype. V is TRBV19 and J is TRBJ2-1; D unresolved. V lost 5 bases, J lost 3 bases, and 14 bases lay in between. This CDR3 region has 15 residues. Germline values: CDR1 LNHDA, CDR2 SQIVND (reference sequence). For the CDR3, the DNA is TGTGCCAGTAGTGCAAGACCAGACATCTACAATGAGCAGTTCTTC. Translating gives CASSARPDIYNEQFF.

V and J are TRBV30 and TRBJ2-7; D is ambiguous. CDR1 GTSNPN and CDR2 SVGIG come from the germline V gene (reference sequence). The CDR3 extends over 15 amino acids. Trimming shortened V by 1 base and J by 7 bases, and 20 bases separated the two germline ends. CDR3 in DNA: TGTGCCTGGAGTGCATCTTATAGGGTCTATCGGGAGCAGTACTTC. As protein: CAWSASYRVYREQYF.

This clonotype was detected many times. This chain links TRBV29-1 with TRBJ2-7; D call uncertain. The CDR3 length is 12 residues. Germline V CDR1 and CDR2: SQVTM, ANQGSEA. V lost 0 bases, J lost 3 bases, and 6 bases lay in between. The CDR3 loop is CSVEEPNYEQYF. The CDR3 nucleotides are TGCAGCGTTGAAGAACCGAACTACGAGCAGTACTTC.

This chain uses TRBV7-9 with TRBJ2-1, with TRBD2 matching over 9 bases. After removal of 1 base from V and 13 bases from J, the junction contained 14 bases not matched to a gene. CDR3 length: 16 amino acids. CDR1 is SEHNR, CDR2 FQNEAQ, per germline (reference sequence). The CDR3 nucleotides are TGTGCCAGCAGCTTAGGCGGAGTAGGACTAGCGTTTGATCAGTTCTTC. Amino acid sequence: CASSLGGVGLAFDQFF.

With regard to this clonotype: A much larger clonotype is one base distant, so this may be a read error. V and J are TRBV20-1 and TRBJ2-1, with 7 positions matching TRBD2. This CDR3 spans 14 amino acids. CDR1 DFQATT and CDR2 SNEGSKA come from the germline V gene (reference sequence). CDR3 nucleotides: TGCACTGCTAGCTCGGCTAGCGGATACAATGAGCAGTTCTTC. Amino acids: CTASSASGYNEQFF.

This clonotype appeared many times. This chain connects TRBV29-1 to TRBJ2-1; D gene ambiguous. In germline, CDR1 is SQVTM, CDR2 ANQGSEA. This CDR3 has 15 amino acids. The V and J ends lost 1 base and 2 bases respectively, with 12 bases between them. The CDR3 here is CSVEVGIRTYNEQFF. In nucleotides, the CDR3 is TGCAGCGTTGAAGTCGGTATCCGTACCTACAATGAGCAGTTCTTC.

Only a few counts were recorded for this clonotype. V usage is TRBV12-3 or TRBV12-4 and J usage is TRBJ2-3, with D maybe TRBD2 (6 bases). This CDR3 has 13 residues. V dropped 7 bases and J dropped 4 bases, with 12 bases sitting between them. CDR3 sequence reads: CASTTGGPDTQYF. CDR3 in DNA: TGTGCCAGCACAACAGGAGGGCCAGATACGCAGTATTTT.

As to this clonotype: A much more abundant neighbour one base away suggests this may be a read error. V gene TRBV24-1 combines with J gene TRBJ2-1; 7 bases match TRBD2. With 5 bases clipped from V and 6 bases from J, the junction kept 6 bases outside the gene matches. Germline values: CDR1 KGHDR, CDR2 SFDVKD. This CDR3 region has 14 residues. The CDR3 is CATSAREPCNEQFF. In nucleotides, the CDR3 is TGTGCCACCAGTGCGCGGGAGCCTTGCAATGAGCAGTTCTTC.

This clonotype was counted between two and nine times. This chain links TRBV7-9 with TRBJ2-5; D is possibly TRBD1 or TRBD2 (5 bases each). Germline V CDR1 and CDR2: SEHNR, FQNEAQ (reference sequence). The length of the CDR3 is 15 residues. Trimming shortened V by 4 bases and J by 1 base, and 13 bases separated the two germline ends. The CDR3 DNA reads TGTGCCAGCAGCTGGGGACCGGATCTCCAAGAGACCCAGTACTTC. This gives the protein CASSWGPDLQETQYF.

This clonotype was counted a few times. The chain uses TRBV20-1 and TRBJ2-1; the match to TRBD2 covers 15 bases. Trimming took 1 base from V and 0 from J; bases not matched to a gene: 10. The germline V gene has CDR1 DFQATT and CDR2 SNEGSKA (reference sequence). The CDR3 has 20 residues. CDR3 residues: CSARVVPGLAGGSSYNEQFF. The DNA of the CDR3 is TGCAGTGCTAGAGTGGTACCGGGACTAGCGGGAGGTAGCTCCTACAATGAGCAGTTCTTC.

The J gene is TRBJ2-1, the V gene TRBV4-2; D gene unclear. Germline CDR1 and CDR2: LGHNA and YNFKEQ. Deletions cut 3 bases from V and 0 bases from J, with 12 bases between. CDR3 length: 16 amino acids. CDR3 DNA: TGTGCCAGCAGCCATAATCTAGGGTCCTCCTACAATGAGCAGTTCTTC. Translating it yields CASSHNLGSSYNEQFF.

The chain is built from TRBV4-1 and TRBJ2-2, with D perhaps TRBD1 (6 bases). CDR3 length: 19 amino acids. V gave up 2 bases and J gave up 0 bases, with 19 bases separating them. Germline CDR1 reads MGHRA; CDR2 reads YSYEKL. The CDR3 reads CASSQSASPTGPNTGELFF. The CDR3 DNA follows: TGCGCCAGCAGCCAATCCGCAAGCCCCACAGGGCCGAACACCGGGGAGCTGTTTTTT.